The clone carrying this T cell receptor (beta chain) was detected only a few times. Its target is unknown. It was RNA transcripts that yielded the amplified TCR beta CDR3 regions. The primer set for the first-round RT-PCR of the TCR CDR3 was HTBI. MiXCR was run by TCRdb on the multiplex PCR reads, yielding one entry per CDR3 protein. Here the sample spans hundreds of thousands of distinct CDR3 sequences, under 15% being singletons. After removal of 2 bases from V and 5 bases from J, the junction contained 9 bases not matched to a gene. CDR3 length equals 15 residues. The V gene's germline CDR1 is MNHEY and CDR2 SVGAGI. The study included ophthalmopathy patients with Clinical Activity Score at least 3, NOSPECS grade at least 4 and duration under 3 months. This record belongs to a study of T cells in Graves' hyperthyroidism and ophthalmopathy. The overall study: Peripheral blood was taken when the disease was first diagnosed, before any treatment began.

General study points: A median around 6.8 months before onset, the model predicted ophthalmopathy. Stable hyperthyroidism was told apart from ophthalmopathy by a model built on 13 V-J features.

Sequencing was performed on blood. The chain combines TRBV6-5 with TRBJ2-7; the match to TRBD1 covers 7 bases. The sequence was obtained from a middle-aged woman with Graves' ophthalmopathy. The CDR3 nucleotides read TGTGCCAGCAGTTACCAACTAACAGGGGACGACGAGCAGTACTTC. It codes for CASSYQLTGDDEQYF.